A single sample is the source of the 26 T cell receptor beta chains below, sequenced in a study of blood T cell repertoires in COVID-19. Profiling relied on immunoSEQ multiplex PCR, and the TCRdb table lists in-frame clones only, not all of them. The sample holds around 270,000 clones, approximately 88% seen once. The sequenced sample consisted of PBMCs or T cells enriched from blood (not recorded which). These receptors were collected from a woman aged 40 to 50 who had been exposed to COVID-19.

This chain connects TRBV4-3 to TRBJ1-2; the match to TRBD1 covers 12 bases. Germline CDR1 is LGHNA and CDR2 is YSLEER. The CDR3 is made up of 15 amino acids. After removal of 5 bases from V and 7 bases from J, the junction contained 8 bases not matched to a gene. CDR3 in DNA: TGCGCCAGCAGCTTAGGGGACAGGGGGCGTCTTGGCTACACCTTC. The encoded protein is CASSLGDRGRLGYTF.

This clone was found once. This chain connects TRBV4-1 to TRBJ2-1; 11 positions match TRBD2. The CDR3 is 16 amino acids. Germline V gene lookup returns CDR1 MGHRA and CDR2 YSYEKL. Germline trimming cut 4 bases from V and 3 bases from J; bases unmatched to any gene: 5. CDR3 nucleotide sequence: TGCGCCAGCAGCCCCGTGACTAGCGGGATCTACAATGAGCAGTTCTTC. Its protein is CASSPVTSGIYNEQFF.

This clone was seen a few times. The chain combines TRBV10-3 with TRBJ1-4; 11 bases agree with TRBD1. This CDR3 has 14 residues. Germline values: CDR1 ENHRY, CDR2 SYGVKD. The V gene end was trimmed by 6 bases and the J gene end by 4 bases; junction bases not matched to a gene: 1. CDR3 protein: CAIRGQGGNEKLFF. DNA for the CDR3: TGTGCCATCAGGGGACAGGGGGGTAATGAAAAACTGTTTTTT.

The chain links TRBV9 to TRBJ2-3, with D perhaps matching TRBD2 (7 bases). Germline V gene data show CDR1 as SGDLS and CDR2 as YYNGEE. This CDR3 comprises 17 residues. V dropped 2 bases and J dropped 3 bases, with 19 bases sitting between them. DNA of the CDR3: TGTGCCAGCAGCGTGAGCCGATGGGGGGGCGAGACAGATACGCAGTATTTT. This encodes CASSVSRWGGETDTQYF. Combining the CDR3 with reference TRBV9 and TRBJ2-3 gives the whole variable domain DSGVTQTPKHLITATGQRVTLRCSPRSGDLSVYWYQQSLDQGLQFLIQYYNGEERAKGNILERFSAQQFPDLHSELNLSSLELGDSALYFCASSVSRWGGETDTQYFGPGTRLTVL.

This chain joins TRBV25-1 and TRBJ1-2, with unresolved D. Looked up from germline, CDR1 is MGHDK and CDR2 is SYGVNS. This CDR3 region has 13 residues. Trimming cost V 7 bases and J 7 bases, with 16 bases left between them. The CDR3 sequence: CASMGRSFGGYTF. The CDR3, as DNA: TGTGCCAGCATGGGCAGGTCATTTGGTGGCTACACCTTC.

About this clone: One end of the junction fails to match germline, which may point to a read error. This chain joins TRBV7-6 and TRBJ2-1, with TRBD2 identical over 15 bases. Germline assignment: CDR1 SGHVS and CDR2 FNYEAQ. The CDR3 contains 19 residues. The CDR3 DNA reads TGTGCCAGCAGCCCCGTCAGGACTAGCGGGGGGGACTCCCACAATGAGCAGTTCTTC. Translation gives CASSPVRTSGGDSHNEQFF.

This clone was found a few times. V usage is TRBV4-1 and J usage is TRBJ1-3; D gene unclear. Germline lookup yields CDR1 MGHRA and CDR2 YSYEKL. V shed 0 bases and J shed 5 bases, with 11 bases lying between them. There are 15 residues in the CDR3. In DNA, the CDR3 is TGCGCCAGCAGCCAAGATCCGACTTCTCGAAACACCATATATTTT. Encoded protein: CASSQDPTSRNTIYF.

The CDR3 spells CAITVFSYEQYV. CDR3 DNA: TGCGCCATCACAGTTTTTTCCTACGAGCAGTACGTC. The V and J genes are TRBV10-1 and TRBJ2-7, with unresolved D. Germline CDR1 is WNHNN and CDR2 is SYGVQD (reference sequence). V dropped 10 bases and J dropped 1 base, with 11 bases sitting between them. The CDR3 is 12 residues long.

This clone occurred a few times. The rearrangement joins TRBV6-5 to TRBJ2-7; a possible D gene is TRBD2 (5 bases). The V and J ends lost 5 bases and 0 bases respectively, with 14 bases between them. Germline CDR1 is MNHEY and CDR2 is SVGAGI. CDR3 length: 15 residues. Here the CDR3 DNA reads TGTGCCAGCAGTAAACTAGGGCAGAGCTCCTACGAGCAGTACGTC. Translated, it gives CASSKLGQSSYEQYV.

The CDR3 protein is CASSDINYGYTF. The CDR3 DNA follows: TGTGCCAGCAGCGACATTAACTATGGCTACACCTTC. The chain has TRBV28 and TRBJ1-2; D call uncertain. The CDR3 sequence is 12 residues long. CDR1 is MDHEN and CDR2 is SYDVKM in the germline V gene. The germline V and J ends were trimmed by 6 bases and 1 base, with 6 bases remaining between them.

This clone was picked up one time. The V gene is TRBV9, the J gene TRBJ2-2; D may be TRBD2 (6 bases). CDR1 and CDR2 (germline): SGDLS, YYNGEE. The length of the CDR3 is 18 residues. The V gene lost 0 bases and the J gene lost 6 bases, with 21 bases spanning the gap. CDR3: CASSVVSRAASGAGELFF. The CDR3 coding sequence is TGTGCCAGCAGCGTAGTATCTAGGGCCGCATCGGGGGCCGGGGAGCTGTTTTTT.

CDR3 region: CATSRTGGAGGQGNTQYF. CDR3 in DNA: TGTGCCACCAGCAGGACCGGTGGGGCGGGAGGCCAAGGGAATACGCAGTATTTT. The chain employs TRBV15 and TRBJ2-3; TRBD2 matches at 8 bases. The CDR3 totals 18 residues. The V and J ends lost 3 bases and 7 bases, in that order; junction bases with no gene match: 18. Germline CDR1 reads LNHNV; CDR2 reads YYDKDF (reference sequence). Complete variable domain (other parts from reference TRBV15 and TRBJ2-3): DAMVIQNPRYQVTQFGKPVTLSCSQTLNHNVMYWYQQKSSQAPKLLFHYYDKDFNNEADTPDNFQSRRPNTSFCFLDIRSPGLGDTAMYLCATSRTGGAGGQGNTQYFGPGTRLTVL.

This sequence joins TRBV28 and TRBJ2-1; 11 nucleotides agree with TRBD1. The CDR3 runs 20 residues. The trim removed 2 bases at V and 1 base at J, leaving 13 bases unmatched. CDR1 is MDHEN and CDR2 is SYDVKM in the germline V gene. As DNA, the CDR3 is TGTGCCAGCAGTTTAGTGTCCGGGACAGGGGGGCTAGAGTCCTACAATGAGCAGTTCTTC. Translating it yields CASSLVSGTGGLESYNEQFF.

The chain combines TRBV15 with TRBJ1-4; no clear D gene. CDR1 and CDR2 from the germline V gene are LNHNV and YYDKDF (reference sequence). The CDR3 has 13 residues. V gave up 7 bases and J gave up 6 bases, with 12 bases separating them. The CDR3: CATKAGSDEKLFF. Written as DNA, the CDR3 is TGTGCCACCAAGGCAGGATCGGATGAAAAACTGTTTTTT.

The chain joins TRBV7-9 to TRBJ1-4; D is possibly TRBD1 (5 bases). Trimming shortened V by 5 bases and J by 4 bases, and 14 bases separated the two germline ends. The germline V gene encodes CDR1 SEHNR and CDR2 FQNEAQ (reference sequence). The CDR3 sequence is 15 residues long. This CDR3 is CASSPSGGFNEKLFF. CDR3 DNA sequence: TGTGCCAGCAGCCCCTCCGGGGGTTTTAATGAAAAACTGTTTTTT. The full variable domain, in which reference TRBV7-9 and TRBJ1-4 provide the parts outside the CDR3, is DTGVSQNPRHKITKRGQNVTFRCDPISEHNRLYWYRQTLGQGPEFLTYFQNEAQLEKSRLLSDRFSAERPKGSFSTLEIQRTEQGDSAMYLCASSPSGGFNEKLFFGSGTQLSVL.

The chain employs TRBV29-1 and TRBJ1-4, with D unclear. Germline values: CDR1 SQVTM, CDR2 ANQGSEA. The CDR3 is 13 residues long. Trimming took off 7 bases at V and 4 bases at J, with 13 bases between the two ends. In nucleotides, the CDR3 is TGCAGCGCCGAAGGAGGGTTTAATGAAAAACTGTTTTTT. Its protein product is CSAEGGFNEKLFF. The full variable domain, with the rest looked up from reference TRBV29-1 and TRBJ1-4, is SAVISQKPSRDICQRGTSLTIQCQVDSQVTMMFWYRQQPGQSLTLIATANQGSEATYESGFVIDKFPISRPNLTFSTLTVSNMSPEDSSIYLCSAEGGFNEKLFFGSGTQLSVL.

The V call is TRBV7-2, the J call TRBJ2-1, with TRBD2 identical over 8 bases. Germline lookup yields CDR1 SGHTA and CDR2 FQGNSA. The V segment lost 3 bases and the J segment 6 bases; nucleotides outside the gene matches: 7. The CDR3 consists of 15 residues. This CDR3 reads CASSFRAGGFNEQFF. The DNA for the CDR3 is TGTGCCAGCAGCTTTAGGGCGGGGGGCTTCAATGAGCAGTTCTTC. Together with reference TRBV7-2 and TRBJ2-1, the CDR3 gives the full variable domain: GAGVSQSPSNKVTEKGKDVELRCDPISGHTALYWYRQSLGQGLEFLIYFQGNSAPDKSGLPSDRFSAERTGGSVSTLTIQRTQQEDSAVYLCASSFRAGGFNEQFFGPGTRLTVL.

Of note for this clone: The sample contains more than one DNA sequence encoding this CDR3. CDR3 amino acids: CASGLGQGKAFF. CDR3 bases: TGTGCTAGTGGTTTGGGACAGGGGAAAGCTTTCTTT. The chain couples TRBV12-5 to TRBJ1-1, with TRBD1 matching over 8 bases. Per the germline V gene, CDR1 is LGHNT and CDR2 is FRNRAP. V lost 1 base to trimming and J lost 9 bases; unmatched junction nucleotides: 1. The CDR3 runs 12 residues. Variable domain in full (rest from reference TRBV12-5 and TRBJ1-1): DARVTQTPRHKVTEMGQEVTMRCQPILGHNTVFWYRQTMMQGLELLAYFRNRAPLDDSGMPKDRFSAEMPDATLATLKIQPSEPRDSAVYFCASGLGQGKAFFGQGTRLTVV.

The rearrangement uses TRBV3-1 (or the pseudogene TRBV3-2) and TRBJ1-5; tentatively, D is TRBD1 (6 bases). Trimming removed 3 bases from V and 3 bases from J, with 18 bases in between. CDR1 is LGHDT, CDR2 YNNKEL, per germline (reference sequence). The CDR3 runs to 17 residues. The CDR3 reads CASSHGRKGVINQPQHF. Written as DNA, the CDR3 is TGTGCCAGCAGCCACGGACGGAAGGGGGTCATCAATCAGCCCCAGCATTTT.

The V call is TRBV10-3, the J call TRBJ1-5; the D gene is possibly TRBD1 (5 bases). Germline V gene sequence: CDR1 ENHRY, CDR2 SYGVKD. Trimming cost V 0 bases and J 10 bases, with 13 bases left between them. The CDR3 length is 14 residues. The CDR3 protein is CAISESSWGGPQHF. The CDR3 DNA sequence: TGTGCCATCAGTGAGTCCAGTTGGGGGGGTCCCCAGCATTTT.

The CDR3 reads CAATGRGTNEKLFF. The CDR3 DNA follows: TGTGCCGCAACGGGTCGTGGAACTAATGAAAAACTGTTTTTT. The rearrangement joins TRBV19 to TRBJ1-4; D unresolved. Germline V lookup: CDR1 LNHDA, CDR2 SQIVND (reference sequence). The CDR3 has 14 residues. Trimming pared 11 bases from V and 1 base from J, leaving 14 bases between. Based on the CDR3 plus reference TRBV19 and TRBJ1-4, the full variable domain is DGGITQSPKYLFRKEGQNVTLSCEQNLNHDAMYWYRQDPGQGLRLIYYSQIVNDFQKGDIAEGYSVSREKKESFPLTVTSAQKNPTAFYLCAATGRGTNEKLFFGSGTQLSVL.

This chain links TRBV2 with TRBJ2-4; no firm D call. The V and J ends lost 10 bases and 0 bases respectively, with 10 bases between them. CDR1 and CDR2 from the germline V gene are SNHLY and FYNNEI. There are 13 residues in the CDR3. The CDR3 reads CAKFKLAKNIQYF. In nucleotides, the CDR3 is TGTGCCAAATTTAAACTAGCCAAAAACATTCAGTACTTC.

The chain employs TRBV5-4 and TRBJ2-5; the D gene is possibly TRBD2 (6 bases). The ends were cut back, 3 bases at V and 5 bases at J, with 14 bases in the middle. Germline-derived CDR1 and CDR2 are SGHNT and YYREEE (reference sequence). The CDR3 is 14 amino acids. CDR3 nucleotide sequence: TGTGCCAGCAGCTATTTTGCGGGAAGGGAGACCCAGTACTTC. Translation gives CASSYFAGRETQYF.

The chain combines TRBV27 with TRBJ2-1; D possibly corresponds to TRBD1 (5 bases). The V end was cut by 0 bases, the J end by 10 bases, with 13 bases between. Germline CDR1 reads MNHEY; CDR2 reads SMNVEV (reference sequence). The CDR3 spans 14 residues. CDR3 amino acids: CASSLSVSSGEQFF. The CDR3, as DNA: TGTGCCAGCAGTTTATCGGTTTCGTCAGGGGAGCAGTTCTTC.

The rearrangement joins TRBV7-2 to TRBJ2-2; the match to TRBD2 covers 7 bases. The CDR3 contains 16 residues. V trimming: 8 bases; J trimming: 8 bases; junction bases outside the gene matches: 17. Germline-derived CDR1 and CDR2 are SGHTA and FQGNSA. CDR3 bases: TGTGCCAGCCCCTCTCCTTCTAGCGGACTACTTGGGGAGCTGTTTTTT. Protein product: CASPSPSSGLLGELFF.

This rearrangement joins TRBV19 to TRBJ1-2, with TRBD1 matching 11 bases. Germline CDR1 LNHDA, CDR2 SQIVND (reference sequence). J gave up 7 bases and V 2 bases, and 6 bases lay outside the gene matches. The CDR3 is made up of 15 amino acids. CDR3 amino acids: CASSIRGQGAAGYTF. The CDR3 DNA follows: TGTGCCAGTAGTATACGTGGACAGGGGGCTGCTGGCTACACCTTC.